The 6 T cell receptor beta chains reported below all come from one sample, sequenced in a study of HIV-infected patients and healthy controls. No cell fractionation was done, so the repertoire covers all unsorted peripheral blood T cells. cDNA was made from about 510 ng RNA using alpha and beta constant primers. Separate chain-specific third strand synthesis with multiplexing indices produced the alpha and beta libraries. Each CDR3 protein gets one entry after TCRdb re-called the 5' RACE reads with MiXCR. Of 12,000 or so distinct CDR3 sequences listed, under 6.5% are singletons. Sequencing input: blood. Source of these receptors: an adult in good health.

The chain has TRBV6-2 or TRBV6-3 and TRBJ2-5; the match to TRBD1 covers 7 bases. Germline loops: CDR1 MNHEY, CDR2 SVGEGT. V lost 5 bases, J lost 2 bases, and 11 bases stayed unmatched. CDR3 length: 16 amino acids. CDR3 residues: CASSDRDSILQETQYF. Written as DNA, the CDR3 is TGTGCCAGCAGTGACAGGGACAGTATTCTTCAAGAGACCCAGTACTTC.

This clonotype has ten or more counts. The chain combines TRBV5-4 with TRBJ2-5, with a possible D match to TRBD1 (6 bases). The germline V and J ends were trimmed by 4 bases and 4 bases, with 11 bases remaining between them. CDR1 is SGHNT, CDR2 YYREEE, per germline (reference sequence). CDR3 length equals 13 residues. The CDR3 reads CASSPPRGETQYF. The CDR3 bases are TGTGCCAGCAGCCCCCCCAGGGGAGAGACCCAGTACTTC. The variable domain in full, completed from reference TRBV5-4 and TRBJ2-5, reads ETGVTQSPTHLIKTRGQQVTLRCSSQSGHNTVSWYQQALGQGPQFIFQYYREEENGRGNFPPRFSGLQFPNYSSELNVNALELDDSALYLCASSPPRGETQYFGPGTRLLVL.

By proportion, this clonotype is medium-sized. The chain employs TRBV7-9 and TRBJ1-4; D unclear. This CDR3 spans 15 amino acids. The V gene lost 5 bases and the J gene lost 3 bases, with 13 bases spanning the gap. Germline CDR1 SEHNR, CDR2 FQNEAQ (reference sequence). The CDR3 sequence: CASSPGGGANEKLFF. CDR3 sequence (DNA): TGTGCCAGCAGCCCCGGTGGAGGAGCTAATGAAAAACTGTTTTTT.

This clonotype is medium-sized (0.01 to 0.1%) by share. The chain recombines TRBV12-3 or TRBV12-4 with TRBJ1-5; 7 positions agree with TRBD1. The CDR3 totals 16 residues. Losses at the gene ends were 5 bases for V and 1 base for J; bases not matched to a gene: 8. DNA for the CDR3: TGTGCCAGCAGTCGACAGGGCGCCATGAGCAATCAGCCCCAGCATTTT. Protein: CASSRQGAMSNQPQHF.

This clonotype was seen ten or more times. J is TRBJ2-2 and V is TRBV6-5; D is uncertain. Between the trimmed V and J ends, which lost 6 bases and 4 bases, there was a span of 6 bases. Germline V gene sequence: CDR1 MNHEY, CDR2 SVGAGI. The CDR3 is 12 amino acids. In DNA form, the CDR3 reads TGTGCCAGCAGAGGGTTCACCGGGGAGCTGTTTTTT. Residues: CASRGFTGELFF.

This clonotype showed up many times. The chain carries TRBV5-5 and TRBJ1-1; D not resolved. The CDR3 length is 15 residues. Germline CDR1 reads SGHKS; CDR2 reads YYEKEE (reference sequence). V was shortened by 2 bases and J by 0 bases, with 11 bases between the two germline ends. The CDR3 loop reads CASSFASNLNTEAFF. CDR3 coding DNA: TGTGCCAGCAGCTTTGCTTCGAATTTGAACACTGAAGCTTTCTTT.